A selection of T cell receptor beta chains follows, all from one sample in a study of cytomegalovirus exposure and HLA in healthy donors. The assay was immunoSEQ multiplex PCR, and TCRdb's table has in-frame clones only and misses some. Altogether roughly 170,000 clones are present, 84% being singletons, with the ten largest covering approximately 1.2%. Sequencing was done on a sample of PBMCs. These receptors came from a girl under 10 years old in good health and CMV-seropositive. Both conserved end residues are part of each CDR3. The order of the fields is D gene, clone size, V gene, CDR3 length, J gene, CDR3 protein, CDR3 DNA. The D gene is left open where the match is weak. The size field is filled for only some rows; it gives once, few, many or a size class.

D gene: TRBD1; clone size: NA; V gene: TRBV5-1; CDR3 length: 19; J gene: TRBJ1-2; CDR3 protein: CASSHGDRGRLVANYGYTF; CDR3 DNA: TGCGCCAGCAGCCATGGGGACAGGGGACGACTTGTAGCTAACTATGGCTACACCTTC
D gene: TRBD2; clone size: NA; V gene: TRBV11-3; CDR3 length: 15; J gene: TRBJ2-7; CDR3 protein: CASSRALAGVYEQYF; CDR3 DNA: TGTGCCAGCAGCCGCGCGCTAGCGGGAGTCTACGAGCAGTACTTC
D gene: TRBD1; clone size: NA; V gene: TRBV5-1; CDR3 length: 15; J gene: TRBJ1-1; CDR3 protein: CASSYSNRGDTEAFF; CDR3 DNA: TGCGCCAGCAGCTACTCAAACAGGGGGGACACTGAAGCTTTCTTT
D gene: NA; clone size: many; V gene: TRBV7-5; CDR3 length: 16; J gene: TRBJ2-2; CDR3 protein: CARSLDRTRNTGELFF; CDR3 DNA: TGTGCCAGAAGCTTAGATAGGACAAGAAACACCGGGGAGCTGTTTTTT
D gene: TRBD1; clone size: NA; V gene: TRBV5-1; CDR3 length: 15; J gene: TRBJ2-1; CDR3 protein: CASSPGQGMNNEQFF; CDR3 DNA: TGCGCCAGCAGCCCGGGACAGGGAATGAACAATGAGCAGTTCTTC
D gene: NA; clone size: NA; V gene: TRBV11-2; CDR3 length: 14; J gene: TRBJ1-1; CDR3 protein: CASSLVRSQREAFF; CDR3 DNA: TGTGCCAGCAGCTTAGTGCGGTCGCAGCGTGAAGCTTTCTTT
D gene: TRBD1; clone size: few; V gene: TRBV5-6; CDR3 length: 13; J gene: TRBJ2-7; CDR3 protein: CASSLGGQGEQYF; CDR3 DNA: TGTGCCAGCAGCTTGGGGGGACAGGGCGAGCAGTACTTC
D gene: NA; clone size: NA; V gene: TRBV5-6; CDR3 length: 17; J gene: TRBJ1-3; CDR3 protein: CASSLVTAGTSGNTIYF; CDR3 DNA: TGTGCCAGCAGCTTAGTCACGGCAGGAACCTCTGGAAACACCATATATTTT
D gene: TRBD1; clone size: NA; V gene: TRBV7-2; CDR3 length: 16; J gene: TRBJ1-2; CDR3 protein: CASNPTRAGGLYGYTF; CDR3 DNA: TGTGCCAGCAACCCGACGAGGGCAGGGGGCCTTTATGGCTACACCTTC
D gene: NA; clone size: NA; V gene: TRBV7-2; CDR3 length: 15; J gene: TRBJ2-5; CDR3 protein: CASSLARRTWETQYF; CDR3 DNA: TGTGCCAGCAGCTTAGCCCGGAGAACGTGGGAGACCCAGTACTTC
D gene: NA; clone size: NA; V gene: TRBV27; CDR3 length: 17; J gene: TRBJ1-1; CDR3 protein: CASSLSRIRVQGTEAFF; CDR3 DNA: TGTGCCAGCAGTTTATCCCGGATTAGGGTCCAGGGGACTGAAGCTTTCTTT
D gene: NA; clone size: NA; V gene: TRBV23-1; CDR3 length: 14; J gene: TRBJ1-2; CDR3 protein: CASSQNPGVYGYTF; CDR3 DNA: TGCGCCAGCAGTCAAAACCCAGGGGTCTATGGCTACACCTTC
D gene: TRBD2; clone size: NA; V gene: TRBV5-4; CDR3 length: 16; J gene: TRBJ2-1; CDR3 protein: CASSSPGERERGEQFF; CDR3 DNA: TGTGCCAGCAGCTCCCCTGGGGAGCGGGAGAGAGGTGAGCAGTTCTTC
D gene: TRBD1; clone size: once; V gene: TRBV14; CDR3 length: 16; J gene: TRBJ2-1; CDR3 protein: CASSPRQGTSVIQQFF; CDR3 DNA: TGTGCCAGCAGCCCCAGACAGGGGACCTCGGTCATCCAGCAGTTCTTC
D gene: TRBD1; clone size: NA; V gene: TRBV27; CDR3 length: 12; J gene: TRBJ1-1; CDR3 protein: CASSRRGTVAFF; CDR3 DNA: TGTGCCAGCAGCCGCAGGGGGACCGTAGCTTTCTTT
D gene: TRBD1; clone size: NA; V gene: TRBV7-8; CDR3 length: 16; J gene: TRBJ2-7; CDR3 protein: CASSLPTWDRAYEQYF; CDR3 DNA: TGTGCCAGCAGCCTCCCCACTTGGGACAGGGCTTACGAGCAGTACTTC
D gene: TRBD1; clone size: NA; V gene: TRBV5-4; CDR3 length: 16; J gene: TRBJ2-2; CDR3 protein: CASTTTVTGYNGELFF; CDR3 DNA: TGTGCCAGCACCACGACCGTGACAGGGTATAACGGGGAGCTGTTTTTT
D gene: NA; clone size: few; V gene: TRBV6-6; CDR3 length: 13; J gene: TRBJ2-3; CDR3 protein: CASSYSITDTQYF; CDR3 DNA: TGTGCCAGCAGTTACTCTATCACAGATACGCAGTATTTT
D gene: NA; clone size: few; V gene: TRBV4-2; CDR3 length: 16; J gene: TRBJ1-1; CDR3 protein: CASSPRDSHNPTEAFF; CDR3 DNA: TGTGCCAGCAGCCCCCGCGATAGCCACAACCCCACTGAAGCTTTCTTT
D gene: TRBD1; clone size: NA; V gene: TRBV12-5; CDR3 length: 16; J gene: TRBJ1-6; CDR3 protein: CASGVLGTGAGSPLHF; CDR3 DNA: TGTGCTAGTGGGGTCCTCGGGACAGGGGCTGGGTCACCCCTCCACTTT
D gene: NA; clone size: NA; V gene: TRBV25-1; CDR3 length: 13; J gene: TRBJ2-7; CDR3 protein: CASSVRGTYEQYF; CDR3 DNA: TGTGCCAGCAGTGTGCGGGGTACCTACGAGCAGTACTTC
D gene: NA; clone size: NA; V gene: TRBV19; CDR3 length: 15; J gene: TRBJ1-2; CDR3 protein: CASSIEGQGTLVATF; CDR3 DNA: TGTGCCAGTAGTATAGAAGGGCAAGGGACATTGGTCGCCACCTTC
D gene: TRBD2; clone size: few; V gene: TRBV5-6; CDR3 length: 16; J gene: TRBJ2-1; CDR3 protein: CASSPTSGKSYNEQFF; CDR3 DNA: TGTGCCAGCAGCCCTACTAGCGGGAAGTCCTACAATGAGCAGTTCTTC
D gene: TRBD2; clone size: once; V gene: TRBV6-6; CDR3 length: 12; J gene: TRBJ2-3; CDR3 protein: CAGGRAADTQYF; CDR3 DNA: TGTGCCGGAGGGAGGGCCGCAGATACGCAGTATTTT
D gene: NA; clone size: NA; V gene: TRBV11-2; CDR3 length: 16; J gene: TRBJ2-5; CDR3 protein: CASSFPSDWYQETQYF; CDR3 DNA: TGTGCCAGCAGCTTTCCCTCTGACTGGTACCAAGAGACCCAGTACTTC
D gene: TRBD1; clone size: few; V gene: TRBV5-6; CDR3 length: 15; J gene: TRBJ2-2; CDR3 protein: CASSTPGQGPGELFF; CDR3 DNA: TGTGCCAGCAGCACTCCGGGACAGGGGCCCGGGGAGCTGTTTTTT
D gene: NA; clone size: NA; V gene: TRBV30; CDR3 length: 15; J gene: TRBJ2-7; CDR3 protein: CAWTFFGQFSYEQYF; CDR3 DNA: TGTGCCTGGACCTTCTTCGGACAGTTCTCCTACGAGCAGTACTTC
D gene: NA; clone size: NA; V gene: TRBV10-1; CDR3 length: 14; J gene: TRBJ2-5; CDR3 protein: CASSRTRAQETQYF; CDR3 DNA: TGCGCCAGCTCCAGGACACGCGCTCAAGAGACCCAGTACTTC
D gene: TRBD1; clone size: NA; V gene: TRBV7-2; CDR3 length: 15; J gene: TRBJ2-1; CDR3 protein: CASSLRQGTSNEQFF; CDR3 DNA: TGTGCCAGCAGCCTTAGACAGGGGACGTCGAATGAGCAGTTCTTC
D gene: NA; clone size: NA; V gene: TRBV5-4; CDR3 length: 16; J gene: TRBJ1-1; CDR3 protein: CASSSLTGQKNTEAFF; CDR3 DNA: TGTGCCAGCAGCTCCCTCACCGGACAGAAGAACACTGAAGCTTTCTTT
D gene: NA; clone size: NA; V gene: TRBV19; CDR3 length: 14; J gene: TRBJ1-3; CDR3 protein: CASSLGLSGNTIYF; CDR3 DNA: TGTGCCAGTAGTTTGGGCCTCTCTGGAAACACCATATATTTT
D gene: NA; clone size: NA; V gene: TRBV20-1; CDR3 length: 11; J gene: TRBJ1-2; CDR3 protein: CSVGQNYGYTF; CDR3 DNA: TGCAGTGTGGGGCAGAACTATGGCTACACCTTC
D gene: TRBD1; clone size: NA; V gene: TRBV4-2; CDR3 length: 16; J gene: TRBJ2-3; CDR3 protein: CASSQPTGGGVDTQYF; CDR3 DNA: TGTGCCAGCAGCCAACCTACAGGGGGTGGAGTGGATACGCAGTATTTT
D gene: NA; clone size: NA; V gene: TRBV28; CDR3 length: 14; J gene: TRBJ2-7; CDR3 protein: CASSPKPGVYEQYF; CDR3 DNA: TGTGCCAGCAGTCCTAAACCCGGAGTCTACGAGCAGTACTTC
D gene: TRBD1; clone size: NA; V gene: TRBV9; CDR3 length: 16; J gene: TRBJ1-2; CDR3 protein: CASSGGLTGADYGYTF; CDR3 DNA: TGTGCCAGCAGCGGAGGATTAACAGGGGCGGACTATGGCTACACCTTC
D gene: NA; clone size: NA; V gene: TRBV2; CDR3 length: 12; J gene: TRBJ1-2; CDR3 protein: CASSEDILGYTF; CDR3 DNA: TGTGCCAGCAGTGAGGACATCCTTGGCTACACCTTC
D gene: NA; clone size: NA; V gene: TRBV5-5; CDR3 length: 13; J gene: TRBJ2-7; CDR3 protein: CASTGSNSYEQYF; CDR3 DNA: TGTGCCAGCACCGGGTCGAACTCCTACGAGCAGTACTTC
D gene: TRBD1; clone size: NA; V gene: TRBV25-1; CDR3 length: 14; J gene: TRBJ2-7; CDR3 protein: CASSRPGQAYEQYF; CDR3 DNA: TGTGCCAGCAGTCGACCAGGACAGGCCTACGAGCAGTACTTC
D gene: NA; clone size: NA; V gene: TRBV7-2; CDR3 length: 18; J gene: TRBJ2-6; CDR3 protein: CASSLARGQSPGANVLTF; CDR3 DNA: TGTGCCAGCAGCTTAGCGCGGGGACAGTCCCCTGGGGCCAACGTCCTGACTTTC
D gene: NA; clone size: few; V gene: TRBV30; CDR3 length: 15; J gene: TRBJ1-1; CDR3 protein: CAWSREQDSNTEAFF; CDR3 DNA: TGTGCCTGGAGCAGAGAACAGGATTCGAACACTGAAGCTTTCTTT
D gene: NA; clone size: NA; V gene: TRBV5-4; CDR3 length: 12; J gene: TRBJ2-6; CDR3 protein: CASTVGANVLTF; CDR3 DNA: TGTGCCAGCACAGTTGGGGCCAACGTCCTGACTTTC
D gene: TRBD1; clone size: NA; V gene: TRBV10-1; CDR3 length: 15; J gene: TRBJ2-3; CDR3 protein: CASSEPRQGFYTQYF; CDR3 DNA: TGCGCCAGCAGTGAGCCCCGACAGGGGTTCTACACGCAGTATTTT
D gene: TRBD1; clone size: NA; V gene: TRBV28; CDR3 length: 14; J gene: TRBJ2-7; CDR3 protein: CASRRQGTGGEQYF; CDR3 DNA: TGTGCCAGCAGACGCCAGGGGACAGGGGGCGAGCAGTACTTC
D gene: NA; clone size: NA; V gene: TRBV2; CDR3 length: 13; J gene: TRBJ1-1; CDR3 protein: CASYRGMNTEAFF; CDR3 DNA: TGTGCCAGTTACCGGGGGATGAACACTGAAGCTTTCTTT
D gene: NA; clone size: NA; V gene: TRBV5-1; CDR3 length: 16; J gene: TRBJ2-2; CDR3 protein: CASSLVPGSDTGELFF; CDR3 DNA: TGCGCCAGCAGCTTGGTCCCGGGGAGCGACACCGGGGAGCTGTTTTTT
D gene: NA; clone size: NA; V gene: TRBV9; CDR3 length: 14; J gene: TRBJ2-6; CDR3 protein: CASSLISGANVLTF; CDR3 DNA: TGTGCCAGCAGCTTAATCTCTGGGGCCAACGTCCTGACTTTC
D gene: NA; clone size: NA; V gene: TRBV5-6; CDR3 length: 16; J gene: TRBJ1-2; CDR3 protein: CASSLEVDRNNYGYTF; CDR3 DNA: TGTGCCAGCAGCTTGGAAGTGGACAGAAATAACTATGGCTACACCTTC
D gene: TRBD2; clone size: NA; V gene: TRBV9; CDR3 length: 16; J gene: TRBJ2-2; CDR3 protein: CASSVAASGSPGELFF; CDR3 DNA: TGTGCCAGCAGCGTAGCGGCTAGCGGGAGCCCCGGGGAGCTGTTTTTT
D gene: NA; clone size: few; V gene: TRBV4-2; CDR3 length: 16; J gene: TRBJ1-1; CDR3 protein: CASSGRSPAPGTEAFF; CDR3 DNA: TGTGCCAGCAGCGGACGATCACCAGCCCCAGGGACTGAAGCTTTCTTT
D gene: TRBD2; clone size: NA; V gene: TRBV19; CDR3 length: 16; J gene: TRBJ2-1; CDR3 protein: CASPLPGAGLRDEQFF; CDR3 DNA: TGTGCCAGTCCTCTCCCCGGAGCGGGACTTCGGGATGAGCAGTTCTTC
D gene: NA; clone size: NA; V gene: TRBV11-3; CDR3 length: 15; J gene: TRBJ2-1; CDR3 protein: CASSLDRAGGNEQFF; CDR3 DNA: TGTGCCAGCAGCTTAGATCGAGCAGGGGGGAATGAGCAGTTCTTC
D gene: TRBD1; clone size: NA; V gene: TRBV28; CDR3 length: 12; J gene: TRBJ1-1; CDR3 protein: CASNRGGTEAFF; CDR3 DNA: TGTGCCAGTAACAGGGGGGGCACTGAAGCTTTCTTT
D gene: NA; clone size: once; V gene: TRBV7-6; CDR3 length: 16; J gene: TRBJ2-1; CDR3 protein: CASSLEIRGSTNEQFF; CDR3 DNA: TGTGCCAGCAGCTTAGAGATCCGAGGTTCGACTAATGAGCAGTTCTTC
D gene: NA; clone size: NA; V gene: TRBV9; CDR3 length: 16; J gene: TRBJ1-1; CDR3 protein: CASSGGGGLGNTEAFF; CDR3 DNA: TGTGCCAGCAGCGGGGGAGGGGGGCTTGGGAACACTGAAGCTTTCTTT
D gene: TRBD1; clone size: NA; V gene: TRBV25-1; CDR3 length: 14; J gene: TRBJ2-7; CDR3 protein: CASSEHTGGYEQYF; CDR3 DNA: TGTGCCAGCAGTGAACATACAGGGGGTTACGAGCAGTACTTC